These T cell receptor beta chains were read from a single sample in a study of control samples from healthy donors and cancer patients. The table came from immunoSEQ multiplex PCR; TCRdb's copy has only in-frame clones and leaves some out. The sample holds over 90,000 clones, 90% to 95% seen once. The material sequenced was blood. The origin of the receptors is a woman under 30 in good health. CDR3s include the opening cysteine and the closing phenylalanine or tryptophan. Fields, in order: clone size, D gene, J gene, V gene, CDR3 protein, CDR3 DNA. D genes are given only for firm matches. Where a row states a size, it is once, few, many or the class of an expanded clone; other rows omit it.

clone size: .
D gene: .
J gene: TRBJ2-5
V gene: TRBV18
CDR3 protein: CASSSDGETQYF
CDR3 DNA: TGTGCCAGCTCATCTGACGGGGAGACCCAGTACTTC

clone size: .
D gene: TRBD1
J gene: TRBJ2-2
V gene: TRBV19
CDR3 protein: CATLGQGAGELFF
CDR3 DNA: TGTGCCACCTTGGGACAGGGGGCCGGGGAGCTGTTTTTT

clone size: .
D gene: .
J gene: TRBJ2-2
V gene: TRBV12-5
CDR3 protein: CASGGLEGTGELFF
CDR3 DNA: TGTGCTAGTGGCGGACTGGAGGGAACCGGGGAGCTGTTTTTT

clone size: once
D gene: .
J gene: TRBJ2-5
V gene: TRBV3-1/TRBV3-2
CDR3 protein: CASSQDAGRETQYF
CDR3 DNA: TGTGCCAGCAGCCAAGACGCGGGGCGGGAGACCCAGTACTTC

clone size: .
D gene: .
J gene: TRBJ2-3
V gene: TRBV19
CDR3 protein: CASSIQGKITDTQYF
CDR3 DNA: TGTGCCAGTAGTATTCAGGGGAAAATAACAGATACGCAGTATTTT

clone size: .
D gene: .
J gene: TRBJ1-2
V gene: TRBV15
CDR3 protein: CATSPRHITYYGYTF
CDR3 DNA: TGTGCCACCAGCCCACGCCACATTACTTACTATGGCTACACCTTC

clone size: .
D gene: .
J gene: TRBJ2-3
V gene: TRBV28
CDR3 protein: CASSFEGLGGTDTQYF
CDR3 DNA: TGTGCCAGCAGTTTCGAGGGGCTCGGGGGCACAGATACGCAGTATTTT

clone size: .
D gene: TRBD1
J gene: TRBJ2-5
V gene: TRBV6-5
CDR3 protein: CASSYRGTGVEETQYF
CDR3 DNA: TGTGCCAGCAGTTATCGAGGGACAGGCGTTGAGGAGACCCAGTACTTC

clone size: .
D gene: .
J gene: TRBJ2-7
V gene: TRBV7-9
CDR3 protein: CASSLLSDEQYF
CDR3 DNA: TGTGCCAGCAGCCTCCTGAGCGACGAGCAGTACTTC

clone size: .
D gene: .
J gene: TRBJ2-1
V gene: TRBV28
CDR3 protein: CASTVVAGGLTYNEQFF
CDR3 DNA: TGTGCCAGCACCGTGGTGGCCGGGGGGCTAACCTACAATGAGCAGTTCTTC

clone size: once
D gene: .
J gene: TRBJ1-5
V gene: TRBV5-6
CDR3 protein: CASSRLPGGNQPQHF
CDR3 DNA: TGTGCCAGCAGCCGGCTCCCGGGAGGCAATCAGCCCCAGCATTTT

clone size: .
D gene: .
J gene: TRBJ2-7
V gene: TRBV12-3/TRBV12-4
CDR3 protein: CASSPGISYEQYF
CDR3 DNA: TGTGCCAGCAGTCCCGGGATCTCCTACGAGCAGTACTTC

clone size: .
D gene: .
J gene: TRBJ2-2
V gene: TRBV12-5
CDR3 protein: CASVSDYTGELFF
CDR3 DNA: TGTGCTAGTGTATCTGATTACACCGGGGAGCTGTTTTTT

clone size: .
D gene: TRBD1
J gene: TRBJ1-6
V gene: TRBV5-1
CDR3 protein: CASSLAGTGIIGGNSPLHF
CDR3 DNA: TGCGCCAGCAGCTTGGCCGGGACAGGAATCATCGGGGGTAATTCACCCCTCCACTTT

clone size: .
D gene: .
J gene: TRBJ1-3
V gene: TRBV6-1
CDR3 protein: CASSDWLAYF
CDR3 DNA: TGTGCCAGCAGTGATTGGTTGGCGTATTTT

clone size: few
D gene: .
J gene: TRBJ1-5
V gene: TRBV28
CDR3 protein: CASGSYGRDNQPQHF
CDR3 DNA: TGTGCCAGCGGTTCTTACGGGAGGGACAATCAGCCCCAGCATTTT

clone size: .
D gene: .
J gene: TRBJ1-1
V gene: TRBV19
CDR3 protein: CASSNARNTEAFF
CDR3 DNA: TGTGCCAGTAGTAACGCCAGGAACACTGAAGCTTTCTTT

clone size: .
D gene: TRBD1
J gene: TRBJ1-1
V gene: TRBV14
CDR3 protein: CASSRTGLNTEAFF
CDR3 DNA: TGTGCCAGCAGCCGGACAGGGCTTAACACTGAAGCTTTCTTT

clone size: .
D gene: TRBD2
J gene: TRBJ2-3
V gene: TRBV10-2
CDR3 protein: CASRQTSGRETDTQYF
CDR3 DNA: TGCGCCAGCAGGCAGACTAGCGGGAGGGAGACAGATACGCAGTATTTT

clone size: .
D gene: .
J gene: TRBJ2-7
V gene: TRBV6-1
CDR3 protein: CASSESSYEQYF
CDR3 DNA: TGTGCCAGCAGTGAGAGTTCCTACGAGCAGTACTTC

clone size: .
D gene: TRBD1
J gene: TRBJ2-1
V gene: TRBV9
CDR3 protein: CASSVTGSYNEQFF
CDR3 DNA: TGTGCCAGCAGCGTGACAGGGTCCTACAATGAGCAGTTCTTC

clone size: .
D gene: .
J gene: TRBJ1-2
V gene: TRBV11-1
CDR3 protein: CASSLAEGVYGYTF
CDR3 DNA: TGTGCCAGCAGCTTAGCCGAGGGGGTTTATGGCTACACCTTC

clone size: few
D gene: TRBD2
J gene: TRBJ2-3
V gene: TRBV7-3
CDR3 protein: CASGNRRESTDTQYF
CDR3 DNA: TGTGCCAGCGGCAACAGGCGGGAGAGCACAGATACGCAGTATTTT

clone size: .
D gene: .
J gene: TRBJ2-2
V gene: TRBV10-1
CDR3 protein: CASSEARAPTGELFF
CDR3 DNA: TGCGCCAGCAGCGAGGCGAGGGCGCCTACCGGGGAGCTGTTTTTT

clone size: .
D gene: .
J gene: TRBJ1-5
V gene: TRBV6-5
CDR3 protein: CASVMGFNQPQHF
CDR3 DNA: TGTGCCAGCGTGATGGGGTTCAATCAGCCCCAGCATTTT

clone size: .
D gene: .
J gene: TRBJ2-3
V gene: TRBV24-1
CDR3 protein: CATKGRTDTQYF
CDR3 DNA: TGTGCCACCAAGGGACGGACAGATACGCAGTATTTT

clone size: .
D gene: TRBD1
J gene: TRBJ2-1
V gene: TRBV5-1
CDR3 protein: CASSLADRGNEQFF
CDR3 DNA: TGCGCCAGCAGCTTGGCCGACAGGGGAAATGAGCAGTTCTTC

clone size: .
D gene: .
J gene: TRBJ1-2
V gene: TRBV7-8
CDR3 protein: CASSLEISGPSEGYTF
CDR3 DNA: TGTGCCAGCAGCTTAGAGATTTCGGGCCCATCGGAGGGCTACACCTTC

clone size: .
D gene: .
J gene: TRBJ2-7
V gene: TRBV30
CDR3 protein: CAWAPIDEQYF
CDR3 DNA: TGTGCCTGGGCTCCTATCGACGAGCAGTACTTC

clone size: .
D gene: .
J gene: TRBJ1-1
V gene: TRBV28
CDR3 protein: CASSFFRSTEAFF
CDR3 DNA: TGTGCCAGCAGTTTCTTCCGGAGCACTGAAGCTTTCTTT

clone size: .
D gene: TRBD1
J gene: TRBJ1-6
V gene: TRBV7-9
CDR3 protein: CASSRDGQGISPLHF
CDR3 DNA: TGTGCCAGCAGCCGAGACGGACAGGGGATTTCACCCCTCCACTTT

clone size: .
D gene: TRBD1
J gene: TRBJ1-5
V gene: TRBV10-2
CDR3 protein: CASSAGTGFNQPQHF
CDR3 DNA: TGCGCCAGCAGCGCCGGGACAGGGTTCAATCAGCCCCAGCATTTT

clone size: .
D gene: TRBD1
J gene: TRBJ2-3
V gene: TRBV3-1/TRBV3-2
CDR3 protein: CASSQEGGPGGDTQYF
CDR3 DNA: TGTGCCAGCAGCCAAGAAGGTGGACCAGGGGGAGATACGCAGTATTTT

clone size: .
D gene: .
J gene: TRBJ1-5
V gene: TRBV5-1
CDR3 protein: CASSLDGTGQPQHF
CDR3 DNA: TGCGCCAGCAGCTTGGACGGGACGGGGCAGCCCCAGCATTTT

clone size: once
D gene: TRBD1
J gene: TRBJ2-7
V gene: TRBV9
CDR3 protein: CASSVETGATYEQYF
CDR3 DNA: TGTGCCAGCAGCGTGGAAACAGGGGCTACCTACGAGCAGTACTTC

clone size: .
D gene: TRBD1
J gene: TRBJ2-5
V gene: TRBV18
CDR3 protein: CASSRKTGKSYQETQYF
CDR3 DNA: TGTGCCAGCTCACGTAAGACAGGGAAATCGTACCAAGAGACCCAGTACTTC

clone size: .
D gene: .
J gene: TRBJ2-3
V gene: TRBV7-9
CDR3 protein: CASSTTESSTDTQYF
CDR3 DNA: TGTGCCAGCAGCACGACAGAATCAAGCACAGATACGCAGTATTTT

clone size: .
D gene: .
J gene: TRBJ1-1
V gene: TRBV10-1
CDR3 protein: CASRRGISTEAFF
CDR3 DNA: TGCGCCAGCAGGCGGGGGATCAGCACTGAAGCTTTCTTT

clone size: .
D gene: .
J gene: TRBJ1-2
V gene: TRBV6-2/TRBV6-3
CDR3 protein: CASSYGQGFGYGYTF
CDR3 DNA: TGTGCCAGCAGTTACGGGCAGGGATTTGGTTATGGCTACACCTTC

clone size: once
D gene: .
J gene: TRBJ2-5
V gene: TRBV7-2
CDR3 protein: CASSLFPPVAGTQYF
CDR3 DNA: TGTGCCAGCAGCTTATTCCCGCCAGTGGCAGGGACCCAGTACTTC

clone size: .
D gene: .
J gene: TRBJ2-3
V gene: TRBV2
CDR3 protein: CASSEGSRTQYF
CDR3 DNA: TGTGCCAGCAGTGAGGGCTCCCGTACGCAGTATTTT

clone size: once
D gene: .
J gene: TRBJ1-2
V gene: TRBV7-3
CDR3 protein: CASSSTQGSYGYTF
CDR3 DNA: TGTGCCAGCAGCAGTACACAGGGTTCCTATGGCTACACCTTC

clone size: .
D gene: .
J gene: TRBJ2-3
V gene: TRBV6-5
CDR3 protein: CASKDTDTQYF
CDR3 DNA: TGTGCCAGCAAAGACACAGATACGCAGTATTTT

clone size: .
D gene: TRBD2
J gene: TRBJ2-1
V gene: TRBV25-1
CDR3 protein: CASSEPSWGAGGNNEQFF
CDR3 DNA: TGTGCCAGCAGTGAACCCTCCTGGGGAGCGGGGGGAAACAATGAGCAGTTCTTC

clone size: .
D gene: .
J gene: TRBJ2-3
V gene: TRBV5-1
CDR3 protein: CASSLGLGEDTDTQYF
CDR3 DNA: TGCGCCAGCAGCTTGGGGTTAGGGGAAGACACAGATACGCAGTATTTT